A single sample gave rise to the 25 T cell receptor beta chains below, sequenced in a study of regulatory T cells in long-lasting Graves disease. Arm-PCR of CDR3 regions with iRepertoire HTBI primers generated TCR beta libraries. Each CDR3 protein gets one entry after TCRdb re-called the multiplex PCR reads with MiXCR. The table lists roughly 500,000 distinct CDR3 sequences, around an eighth of them singletons. Specified time point: newly diagnosed GD, antithyroid drugs for less than 3 months. PBMC-extracted RNA yielded the TCR library. These same records also appear under a second study, on T cells in Graves' hyperthyroidism and ophthalmopathy.

The sequencing used peripheral blood mononuclear cells (PBMCs), collected at new diagnosis, from a patient treated with antithyroid drugs. The origin of the receptors is a man under 40 with Graves disease.

This clonotype was seen repeatedly, ten times or more. The gene calls are TRBV7-9 and TRBJ2-1, with 15 bases identical to TRBD2. V lost 8 bases, J lost 9 bases, and 5 bases stayed unmatched. CDR3 length: 14 residues. CDR1 is SEHNR and CDR2 is FQNEAQ in the germline V gene (reference sequence). For the CDR3, the DNA is TGTGCCAGCTTCCAGGGACTAGCGGGAGGTGAGCAGTTCTTC. It encodes CASFQGLAGGEQFF.

The table lists this clonotype with many counts. V and J are TRBV12-3 or TRBV12-4 and TRBJ2-4, with D possibly matching TRBD1 (6 bases). The CDR3 sequence is 15 residues long. The ends were cut back, 6 bases at V and 9 bases at J, with 21 bases in the middle. Here the CDR3 DNA reads TGTGCCAGCAGCCTCGATGGATACAGGGCGGGCATTCAGTACTTC. This sequence encodes CASSLDGYRAGIQYF.

This clonotype was seen repeatedly, ten times or more. The J gene is TRBJ2-1, the V gene TRBV5-1; 13 nucleotides align to TRBD2. This CDR3 has 15 residues. Germline lookup yields CDR1 SGHRS and CDR2 YFSETQ. J was trimmed by 7 bases and V by 3 bases; bases with no gene match: 4. CDR3 protein: CASSSQLAGGNEQFF. The CDR3 DNA reads as TGCGCCAGCAGCTCCCAACTAGCGGGAGGGAATGAGCAGTTCTTC.

This clonotype was seen repeatedly, ten times or more. CDR3 protein: CASRSPRETTEAFF. In nucleotides, the CDR3 is TGTGCCAGCAGATCCCCTAGGGAGACCACTGAAGCTTTCTTT. This chain uses TRBV6-1 with TRBJ1-1; D is uncertain. CDR3 size: 14 residues. Trimming left V 6 bases short and J 4 bases short, with 15 bases between. From germline, CDR1 is MNHNS and CDR2 SASEGT.

The sample holds many counts of this clonotype. The chain has TRBV6-1 and TRBJ2-7, with D perhaps TRBD1 (6 bases). CDR3 length: 11 amino acids. Germline CDR1 and CDR2: MNHNS and SASEGT. The ends were cut back, 4 bases at V and 9 bases at J, with 10 bases in the middle. The CDR3 DNA follows: TGTGCCAGCAGTGGGGGGCTATCGCAGTACTTC. This gives the protein CASSGGLSQYF.

For this clonotype: A much larger clonotype is one base distant, so this may be a read error. The chain combines TRBV6-5 with TRBJ2-3; D uncertain. This CDR3 contains 15 residues. Germline CDR1 is MNHEY and CDR2 is SVGAGI. The CDR3 loop is CAGSYAVASTDTQYF. Written as DNA, the CDR3 is TGTGCCGGCAGTTACGCGGTAGCTAGCACAGATACGCAGTATTTT.

The sample holds a few counts of this clonotype. The genes are TRBV20-1 and TRBJ2-7; D unresolved. V was pared by 3 bases and J by 8 bases, with 8 bases between. The CDR3 runs to 10 residues. The V gene's germline CDR1 is DFQATT and CDR2 SNEGSKA (reference sequence). In DNA form, the CDR3 reads TGCAGTGCTAGGAACGGAAAGCAGTACTTC. Its translation: CSARNGKQYF.

Details on this clonotype: Given a far larger clone just one base away, this is likely a sequencing read error. V and J are TRBV6-4 and TRBJ2-3, with 11 bases that match TRBD2. The J call could be wrong; TRBJ2-5 is a better fit for the DNA end. The germline V gene encodes CDR1 MRHNA and CDR2 SNTAGT. The CDR3 is 17 residues long. CDR3 DNA: TGTGCCAGCAGTGGAGGGAGAAGACTAGCGGGACGAGAGACCCAGTACTTC. Its protein is CASSGGRRLAGRETQYF.

This clonotype was found many times. The V gene is TRBV7-2, the J gene TRBJ1-5, with D perhaps TRBD1 (6 bases). The CDR3 is 16 residues long. CDR1 SGHTA and CDR2 FQGNSA come from the germline V gene. V was cut by 5 bases and J by 6 bases, with 20 bases left in between. The CDR3 DNA is TGTGCCAGCAGCCTCAGGGGCACGTTTTATAGTCAGCCCCAGCATTTT. Translating it yields CASSLRGTFYSQPQHF. Drawing the rest from reference TRBV7-2 and TRBJ1-5, the complete variable domain is GAGVSQSPSNKVTEKGKDVELRCDPISGHTALYWYRQSLGQGLEFLIYFQGNSAPDKSGLPSDRFSAERTGGSVSTLTIQRTQQEDSAVYLCASSLRGTFYSQPQHFGDGTRLSIL.

This chain connects TRBV5-6 to TRBJ1-6, with 10 bases identical to TRBD1. From germline, CDR1 is SGHDT and CDR2 YYEEEE. CDR3 length equals 15 residues. Germline trimming cut 5 bases from V and 9 bases from J; bases unmatched to any gene: 8. The DNA for the CDR3 is TGTGCCAGCAGTCTCGCCGGGACAGGGGTTTCACCCCTCCACTTT. This codes for CASSLAGTGVSPLHF.

CDR3 sequence: CASSLQGFYNEQFF. CDR3 coding DNA: TGTGCCAGCAGCCTTCAAGGATTTTACAATGAGCAGTTCTTC. The rearrangement joins TRBV7-6 to TRBJ2-1; D is uncertain. The V end was cut by 5 bases, the J end by 4 bases, with 12 bases between. Germline assignment: CDR1 SGHVS and CDR2 FNYEAQ. The CDR3 totals 14 residues.

This clonotype was observed at least ten times. This chain links TRBV28 with TRBJ2-2; the D call may be TRBD1 or TRBD2 (5 bases each). Trimming took off 6 bases at V and 5 bases at J, with 13 bases between the two ends. CDR3 size: 14 residues. Germline CDR1 and CDR2: MDHEN and SYDVKM. The CDR3 bases are TGTGCCAGCAGGCTCCCTGGGGGAACCGGGGAGCTGTTTTTT. This encodes CASRLPGGTGELFF. Combining the CDR3 with reference TRBV28 and TRBJ2-2 gives the whole variable domain DVKVTQSSRYLVKRTGEKVFLECVQDMDHENMFWYRQDPGLGLRLIYFSYDVKMKEKGDIPEGYSVSREKKERFSLILESASTNQTSMYLCASRLPGGTGELFFGEGSRLTVL.

This clonotype was observed at least ten times. In DNA, the CDR3 is TGTGCCAGCCTAAAGGACAGGAGTAATGAAAAACTGTTTTTT. This codes for CASLKDRSNEKLFF. The chain couples TRBV2 to TRBJ1-4; 7 nucleotides align to TRBD1. The CDR3 consists of 14 residues. Looked up from germline, CDR1 is SNHLY and CDR2 is FYNNEI. After removal of 8 bases from V and 4 bases from J, the junction contained 7 bases not matched to a gene.

This clonotype has at least ten counts. This chain uses TRBV14 with TRBJ2-3; D ambiguous. Trimming took 5 bases from V and 0 from J, leaving 9 bases between them. Germline CDR1 is SGHDN and CDR2 is FVKESK. The CDR3 totals 14 residues. For the CDR3, the DNA is TGTGCCAGCAGCGCGGAGTACAGCACAGATACGCAGTATTTT. This gives the protein CASSAEYSTDTQYF.

This clonotype was picked up many times. The genes are TRBV12-3 or TRBV12-4 and TRBJ2-2; D not resolved. The V gene lost 6 bases and the J gene lost 5 bases, with 10 bases spanning the gap. There are 13 residues in the CDR3. The CDR3 bases are TGTGCCAGCAGACCTTCCACGACCGGGGAGCTGTTTTTT. Its translation: CASRPSTTGELFF.

This clonotype has ten or more counts. The rearrangement joins TRBV29-1 to TRBJ1-2, with 8 bases matching TRBD1. The germline gives CDR1 SQVTM, CDR2 ANQGSEA. V gave up 6 bases and J gave up 8 bases; unmatched junction bases: 5. CDR3 length equals 11 residues. The DNA of the CDR3 is TGCAGCGTGGGGACAGGACGGGGCTACACCTTC. Translating gives CSVGTGRGYTF.

This clonotype was seen at least ten times. V usage is TRBV7-8 and J usage is TRBJ2-3; weak D call: TRBD1 (6 bases). V shed 0 bases and J shed 2 bases, with 12 bases lying between them. CDR1 SGHVS and CDR2 FQNEAQ come from the germline V gene. The CDR3 consists of 16 residues. The CDR3 sequence is CASSLAPNRDTDTQYF. CDR3 nucleotides: TGTGCCAGCAGCTTAGCGCCGAACAGGGACACAGATACGCAGTATTTT. Using reference TRBV7-8 and TRBJ2-3 for the parts outside the CDR3, the full variable domain is GAGVSQSPRYKVAKRGQDVALRCDPISGHVSLFWYQQALGQGPEFLTYFQNEAQLDKSGLPSDRFFAERPEGSVSTLKIQRTQQEDSAVYLCASSLAPNRDTDTQYFGPGTRLTVL.

The V and J genes are TRBV5-6 and TRBJ1-1; tentatively, D is TRBD1 (5 bases). Germline CDR1 is SGHDT and CDR2 is YYEEEE. Trimming took off 1 base at V and 7 bases at J, with 14 bases between the two ends. This CDR3 has 14 amino acids. CDR3 region: CASSLQGSAFEAFF. CDR3 coding DNA: TGTGCCAGCAGCTTGCAGGGATCGGCATTTGAAGCTTTCTTT.

The chain has TRBV19 and TRBJ2-1, with 7 positions matching TRBD2. J lost 9 bases, V lost 5 bases, and 13 bases had no gene match. The CDR3 runs to 15 residues. Germline V gene data show CDR1 as LNHDA and CDR2 as SQIVND (reference sequence). This CDR3 reads CASSSRGGNGVEQFF. The DNA for the CDR3 is TGTGCCAGTAGTTCTCGGGGAGGGAACGGCGTTGAGCAGTTCTTC. Full variable domain (remainder filled in from reference TRBV19 and TRBJ2-1): DGGITQSPKYLFRKEGQNVTLSCEQNLNHDAMYWYRQDPGQGLRLIYYSQIVNDFQKGDIAEGYSVSREKKESFPLTVTSAQKNPTAFYLCASSSRGGNGVEQFFGPGTRLTVL.

A few counts support this clonotype. The V call is TRBV4-1, the J call TRBJ2-7; 8 nucleotides match TRBD2. The CDR3 runs to 16 residues. Germline V gene sequence: CDR1 MGHRA, CDR2 YSYEKL. Trimming at V came to 2 bases and at J to 1 base, leaving 7 bases not matched to a gene. The CDR3 coding sequence is TGCGCCAGCAGCCAACCAACTAGCGGAAGTTCCTACGAGCAGTACTTC. Translation: CASSQPTSGSSYEQYF.

This clonotype was counted between two and nine times. The rearrangement links TRBV6-2 or TRBV6-3 to TRBJ2-7; tentative D call: TRBD1 (5 bases). The CDR3 totals 13 residues. V lost 10 bases to trimming and J lost 6 bases, with 19 bases between them. Germline values: CDR1 MNHEY, CDR2 SVGEGT. CDR3 DNA: TGTGCCACCGGACAAACCTTTTGGGGCGAGCAGTACTTC. Its protein is CATGQTFWGEQYF.

The sample holds many counts of this clonotype. The V gene is TRBV2, the J gene TRBJ2-2; 7 bases are a match to TRBD2. The V gene's germline CDR1 is SNHLY and CDR2 FYNNEI. With V trimmed by 1 base and J by 2 bases, 4 bases remained unmatched. This CDR3 comprises 16 residues. Written as DNA, the CDR3 is TGTGCCAGCAGTGAAGGGCTAGCGGATAACACCGGGGAGCTGTTTTTT. Its translation is CASSEGLADNTGELFF.

Points on this clonotype: At one boundary the junction diverges from the germline segment, which might be a read error. The chain combines TRBV27 with TRBJ2-2, with D perhaps matching TRBD2 (5 bases). The CDR3 consists of 12 residues. Looked up from germline, CDR1 is MNHEY and CDR2 is SMNVEV (reference sequence). DNA of the CDR3: TGTGCCAGCAGTACTGGCACCGGGGAGCCGTTTTTT. Encoded protein: CASSTGTGEPFF.

This clonotype was observed many times. The chain has TRBV27 and TRBJ2-3, with 9 positions matching TRBD1. The CDR3 has 15 residues. V gave up 3 bases and J gave up 3 bases; unmatched junction bases: 4. Germline V gene sequence: CDR1 MNHEY, CDR2 SMNVEV (reference sequence). The CDR3 spells CASSFDRGRTDTQYF. CDR3 nucleotide sequence: TGTGCCAGCAGTTTCGACAGGGGGAGGACAGATACGCAGTATTTT.

This clonotype has ten or more counts. The V call is TRBV6-5, the J call TRBJ2-2; no clear D. The CDR3 extends over 15 amino acids. The germline V gene has CDR1 MNHEY and CDR2 SVGAGI. The V end lost 2 bases, the J end lost 1 base, and 8 bases lay between the germline ends. The CDR3 reads CASSYPLENTGELFF. The CDR3 DNA follows: TGTGCCAGCAGTTACCCCCTAGAGAACACCGGGGAGCTGTTTTTT.